A single TCR beta chain is shown here with its context. This record comes from a study of siplizumab effects on memory and regulatory T cells. Clones were read by immunoSEQ multiplex PCR, and TCRdb kept only the in-frame ones, dropping some. This sample has about 100,000 clones, with 80% to 95% found just once. Germline trimming cut 1 base from V and 1 base from J; bases unmatched to any gene: 12. The germline gives CDR1 SGHTA, CDR2 FQGNSA. The length of the CDR3 is 18 residues. The chain employs TRBV7-2 and TRBJ2-5; 7 bases line up with TRBD1. This clonotype originated in a human donor in good health. Sequencing input: CD4+ T cells sorted from blood. DNA of the CDR3: TGTGCCAGCAGCTTAGAAGGGGGCGCAATTGCTTTCCAAGAGACCCAGTACTTC. Its protein product is CASSLEGGAIAFQETQYF.